This T cell receptor beta chain appears in the sequencing data of a study of blood T cell repertoires in COVID-19. Study-level information: Acute-phase and convalescent COVID-19 samples originated in the United States, Italy and Spain.

Authors' data handling: Quantification of nucleated cells was approximated via reference gene primer amplification. Produced via immunoSEQ multiplex PCR; TCRdb's table is partial and in-frame only. The V and J calls and clone size are taken from that table; D and trimming were inferred from the DNA. The sample has under 250,000 clones; roughly 77% are singletons. Patients in Seattle were enrolled during active infection, then followed longitudinally. Trimming at V came to 0 bases and at J to 8 bases, leaving 4 bases not matched to a gene. This CDR3 has 14 residues. Per the germline V gene, CDR1 is SGHNT and CDR2 is YYREEE (reference sequence).

Sequenced: peripheral blood. The rearrangement uses TRBV5-4 and TRBJ1-2, with TRBD1 identical over 10 bases. The receptor was isolated from a woman in her 40s with COVID-19, enrolled during active disease. The CDR3 DNA reads TGTGCCAGCAGCTTGGGACAGGGGGCGCGGGGCTACACCTTC. It codes for CASSLGQGARGYTF.